This TCR beta chain was captured in a study of tumor-infiltrating lymphocytes in primary liver carcinoma. About the research overall: Cases comprised patients with primary liver carcinoma who received surgical resection. Notes on the study in general: Tumors carried a top-250-clone fraction significantly exceeding that of blood (p = 0.039). Tumor-adjacent and tumor-blood pairs shared a smaller degree of overlap than tumor region pairs.

Germline V gives CDR1 SGHVS, CDR2 FQNEAQ. V lost 5 bases and J 3 bases, leaving 17 bases between the germline ends. This CDR3 contains 15 residues. Alongside blood RNA obtained from unsorted whole blood, germline DNA was also extracted. No patient had received treatment, and all had chronic HBV infection. Total RNA (around 0.45 ug) served as template for TCR beta cDNA synthesis primed by a constant-region primer. The TCR beta library was amplified through three nested multiplex PCR rounds in a modified ARM-PCR procedure. Both of the initial two PCR rounds ran for roughly 11 cycles and employed TRBV1-TRBV30 forward primers alongside a C-beta reverse primer. TCRdb independently ran MiXCR on the multiplex PCR reads; one entry per CDR3 protein. The data show approximately 310,000 distinct CDR3 sequences, with less than 75% seen just once and 9% held by the top ten. About this clonotype itself: Antigen unknown. Possible read error: a much larger clone is one base away.

Sequenced sample: peripheral blood. This clonotype was obtained from a man aged 35 to 55 with primary liver carcinoma and hepatitis B virus infection. The chain carries TRBV7-8 and TRBJ2-7; D gene uncertain. The DNA of the CDR3 is TGTGCCAGCAGCCCGTTGTCACTGGACGGCTACGAGCAGTACTTC. Translating gives CASSPLSLDGYEQYF.